Listed below are T cell receptor beta chains from one sample, sequenced in a study of TIL therapy for anti-PD-1-resistant metastatic lung cancer. Repertoires were generated with immunoSEQ multiplex PCR, while TCRdb's copy carries only in-frame clones and drops some. Of tens of thousands of clones listed, 70% to 85% are singletons. The input for sequencing was blood, taken at baseline. All receptors derive from a woman aged 30-79 years with non-small cell lung cancer. Each CDR3 is given with its conserved first and last residue. Each record gives: J gene, V gene, clone size, D gene, CDR3 DNA, CDR3 protein. The D gene is left open where the match is weak. Clone sizes are given selectively: once, few, many, or a class where the clone is expanded.

j_call: TRBJ2-5
v_call: TRBV5-1
clone_size: .
d_call: .
cdr3_nt: TGCGCCAGCAGCTTGGTACCGGCGCAGGAAGAGACCCAGTACTTC
cdr3_aa: CASSLVPAQEETQYF

j_call: TRBJ2-3
v_call: TRBV6-1
clone_size: .
d_call: TRBD2
cdr3_nt: TGTGCCAGCAGTGTTTTGGAGGGAGGGCCAATGTCGGGCACAGATACGCAGTATTTT
cdr3_aa: CASSVLEGGPMSGTDTQYF

j_call: TRBJ1-1
v_call: TRBV12-5
clone_size: few
d_call: TRBD1
cdr3_nt: TGTGCTAGTGGTTTGGGACAGGGTCGATTTGACACTGAAGCTTTCTTT
cdr3_aa: CASGLGQGRFDTEAFF

j_call: TRBJ2-1
v_call: TRBV19
clone_size: .
d_call: .
cdr3_nt: TGTGCCAGTAGTATAGATCACAGCAGGGTGTCATACAATGAGCAGTTCTTC
cdr3_aa: CASSIDHSRVSYNEQFF

j_call: TRBJ2-1
v_call: TRBV19
clone_size: .
d_call: .
cdr3_nt: TGTGCCAGCACTTTTACGGTTACTACCCTCAATGAGCAGTTCTTC
cdr3_aa: CASTFTVTTLNEQFF

j_call: TRBJ1-2
v_call: TRBV5-1
clone_size: .
d_call: .
cdr3_nt: TGCGCCAGCAGCCTGACAGTTAACTATGGCTACACCTTC
cdr3_aa: CASSLTVNYGYTF

j_call: TRBJ1-5
v_call: TRBV7-6
clone_size: .
d_call: .
cdr3_nt: TGTGCCAGCAGCTTCTTAGGGGGTCTGGAGCCCCAGCATTTT
cdr3_aa: CASSFLGGLEPQHF

j_call: TRBJ1-5
v_call: TRBV28
clone_size: few
d_call: .
cdr3_nt: TGTGCCAGCAGTCCCCCAGGCGAAGGCAATCAGCCCCAGCATTTT
cdr3_aa: CASSPPGEGNQPQHF

j_call: TRBJ2-7
v_call: TRBV5-1
clone_size: .
d_call: .
cdr3_nt: TGCGCCAGCAGCTCCGGGACCGCCTACTCCGAGCAGTACTTC
cdr3_aa: CASSSGTAYSEQYF

j_call: TRBJ2-7
v_call: TRBV7-2
clone_size: .
d_call: .
cdr3_nt: TGTGCCAGCAGCTTTTCGACGGACGAGCAGTACTTC
cdr3_aa: CASSFSTDEQYF

j_call: TRBJ2-6
v_call: TRBV4-1
clone_size: .
d_call: .
cdr3_nt: TGCGCCAGCAGCCAACGACAGGACTCTGGGGCCAACGTCCTGACTTTC
cdr3_aa: CASSQRQDSGANVLTF

j_call: TRBJ1-6
v_call: TRBV15
clone_size: .
d_call: TRBD1
cdr3_nt: TGTGCCACCAGTTCCGGACAGGGAAGTTATAATTCACCCCTCCACTTT
cdr3_aa: CATSSGQGSYNSPLHF

j_call: TRBJ1-2
v_call: TRBV6-5
clone_size: once
d_call: TRBD1
cdr3_nt: TGTGCCAGCAGTCAGGGACAGGGGACCGGCTATGGCTACACCTTC
cdr3_aa: CASSQGQGTGYGYTF

j_call: TRBJ1-1
v_call: TRBV11-2
clone_size: .
d_call: TRBD1
cdr3_nt: TGTGCCAGCAGCTCCGGGACAGGGCAGGTGAACACTGAAGCTTTCTTT
cdr3_aa: CASSSGTGQVNTEAFF

j_call: TRBJ1-4
v_call: TRBV29-1
clone_size: .
d_call: .
cdr3_nt: TGCAGCGTTGAAGCCGCGAATGGGCCCCCCTTTAGAAAACTGTTTTTT
cdr3_aa: CSVEAANGPPFRKLFF

j_call: TRBJ1-2
v_call: TRBV7-9
clone_size: few
d_call: TRBD1
cdr3_nt: TGTGCCAGCAGCCAGGACAGGGGAGCTAACTATGGCTACACCTTC
cdr3_aa: CASSQDRGANYGYTF

j_call: TRBJ2-7
v_call: TRBV4-2
clone_size: .
d_call: .
cdr3_nt: TGTGCCAGCAGCCAAGGAGCCTCTGGCGGGGGCGACTACGAGCAGTACTTC
cdr3_aa: CASSQGASGGGDYEQYF

j_call: TRBJ1-2
v_call: TRBV6-1
clone_size: .
d_call: TRBD1
cdr3_nt: TGTGCCAGCAGTGAAGGGACAGGGGATGGCTACACCTTC
cdr3_aa: CASSEGTGDGYTF

j_call: TRBJ2-7
v_call: TRBV5-1
clone_size: few
d_call: .
cdr3_nt: TGCGCCAGCGGATTATACAGGGTTGGTGACGAGCAGTACTTC
cdr3_aa: CASGLYRVGDEQYF

j_call: TRBJ2-3
v_call: TRBV11-2
clone_size: once
d_call: .
cdr3_nt: TGTGCCAGCAGTCCAAGGGGCGGGGATTTAGATACGCAGTATTTT
cdr3_aa: CASSPRGGDLDTQYF

j_call: TRBJ2-1
v_call: TRBV28
clone_size: .
d_call: .
cdr3_nt: TGTGCCAGCAGTTTATTAAGCGGCTCCTACAATGAGCAGTTCTTC
cdr3_aa: CASSLLSGSYNEQFF

j_call: TRBJ2-7
v_call: TRBV5-1
clone_size: .
d_call: TRBD2
cdr3_nt: TGCGCCAGCAGCTTGGAGCCAGCGGGAGTCGGCGAGCAGTACTTC
cdr3_aa: CASSLEPAGVGEQYF

j_call: TRBJ1-1
v_call: TRBV9
clone_size: .
d_call: .
cdr3_nt: TGTGCCAGCAGCGTAGGGCCTACTACCGCTGAAGCTTTCTTT
cdr3_aa: CASSVGPTTAEAFF

j_call: TRBJ1-2
v_call: TRBV19
clone_size: .
d_call: TRBD1
cdr3_nt: TGTGCCAGTAGTATACCAGGGGGCGCAGGCTATGGCTACACCTTC
cdr3_aa: CASSIPGGAGYGYTF

j_call: TRBJ2-3
v_call: TRBV2
clone_size: .
d_call: TRBD2
cdr3_nt: TGTGCCGGCCTACGCGGGGGGGCCGAAACGCAGTATTTT
cdr3_aa: CAGLRGGAETQYF

j_call: TRBJ1-1
v_call: TRBV27
clone_size: .
d_call: .
cdr3_nt: TGTGCCAGCAGTTTAAGTCGAAACACTGAAGCTTTCTTT
cdr3_aa: CASSLSRNTEAFF

j_call: TRBJ1-1
v_call: TRBV6-5
clone_size: .
d_call: .
cdr3_nt: TGTGCCAGCAGCCGAGGCGGGGGAACGGGCACTGAAGCTTTCTTT
cdr3_aa: CASSRGGGTGTEAFF

j_call: TRBJ2-3
v_call: TRBV19
clone_size: once
d_call: .
cdr3_nt: TGTGCCAGTAACCCCGGGGTAGGCCCATCCGTTTTCACAGATACGCAGTATTTT
cdr3_aa: CASNPGVGPSVFTDTQYF

j_call: TRBJ1-4
v_call: TRBV10-1
clone_size: .
d_call: .
cdr3_nt: TGCGCCAGCTTTACCCGGGCCGAGGGTGAAAAACTGTTTTTT
cdr3_aa: CASFTRAEGEKLFF

j_call: TRBJ1-5
v_call: TRBV7-2
clone_size: .
d_call: .
cdr3_nt: TGTGCCAGCAGCAGGAACAGGGGCAATCAGCCCCAGCATTTT
cdr3_aa: CASSRNRGNQPQHF

j_call: TRBJ1-1
v_call: TRBV28
clone_size: few
d_call: .
cdr3_nt: TGTGCCAGCAAAGTAGACAGGAACACTGAAGCTTTCTTT
cdr3_aa: CASKVDRNTEAFF

j_call: TRBJ2-7
v_call: TRBV9
clone_size: once
d_call: .
cdr3_nt: TGTGCCAGCAGCGTAGGAGGTCAACTAGAAGGCGAGCAGTACTTC
cdr3_aa: CASSVGGQLEGEQYF

j_call: TRBJ2-2
v_call: TRBV7-9
clone_size: .
d_call: TRBD2
cdr3_nt: TGTGCCAGCAGCTTGGGACTAGTCCCCGGGGAGCTGTTTTTT
cdr3_aa: CASSLGLVPGELFF

j_call: TRBJ1-4
v_call: TRBV28
clone_size: medium-sized
d_call: .
cdr3_nt: TGTGCCAGCAGTTTAGGCGGGGGAGGGGTTAATGAAAAACTGTTTTTT
cdr3_aa: CASSLGGGGVNEKLFF

j_call: TRBJ2-7
v_call: TRBV28
clone_size: .
d_call: TRBD2
cdr3_nt: TGTGCCAGCACGAGCGGGGCCACCTACGAGCAGTACTTC
cdr3_aa: CASTSGATYEQYF

j_call: TRBJ2-5
v_call: TRBV7-7
clone_size: .
d_call: .
cdr3_nt: TGTGCCAGCAGCCTGGACAGAGAAGAGACCCAGTACTTC
cdr3_aa: CASSLDREETQYF

j_call: TRBJ1-1
v_call: TRBV27
clone_size: .
d_call: .
cdr3_nt: TGTGCCAGCAGTATACGGAAAGCTGGGACTGAAGCTTTCTTT
cdr3_aa: CASSIRKAGTEAFF

j_call: TRBJ2-5
v_call: TRBV5-1
clone_size: .
d_call: TRBD2
cdr3_nt: TGCGCCAGCAGCGAAACGGGACTAGCGCCCAGACAGACCCAGTACTTC
cdr3_aa: CASSETGLAPRQTQYF

j_call: TRBJ1-2
v_call: TRBV7-9
clone_size: .
d_call: .
cdr3_nt: TGTGCCAGCAGCTTAGATGGCAGGGAAGGAGGCTACACCTTC
cdr3_aa: CASSLDGREGGYTF

j_call: TRBJ1-5
v_call: TRBV7-3
clone_size: .
d_call: .
cdr3_nt: TGTGCCAGCAGCTTAATTGCGGGGCAGCCCCAGCATTTT
cdr3_aa: CASSLIAGQPQHF

j_call: TRBJ2-3
v_call: TRBV18
clone_size: few
d_call: .
cdr3_nt: TGTGCCAGCTCACCAATGGATCTGGCAACAGATACGCAGTATTTT
cdr3_aa: CASSPMDLATDTQYF

j_call: TRBJ1-1
v_call: TRBV6-1
clone_size: .
d_call: .
cdr3_nt: TGTGCCAGCGGTTCAGAAGCAGGGTGGGCTGAAGCTTTCTTT
cdr3_aa: CASGSEAGWAEAFF